The clone carrying this T cell receptor beta chain was counted ten times or more. This sample is part of a study of identical twins. Template switching supplied a universal primer site; unique molecular identifiers were carried on the cDNA. TCRdb ran MiXCR on the 5' RACE reads and lists one entry per CDR3 protein. The table includes 100,000 to 110,000 distinct CDR3 sequences, about 6% detected once. Material: memory T cells sorted from blood. This sequence was found in a woman aged 50 to 60 in good health.

In nucleotides, the CDR3 is TGTGCCACCAGTGATAGGACAGGGCTCGTTGGAGGGGCCAACGTCCTGACTTTC. Translation: CATSDRTGLVGGANVLTF. The rearrangement uses TRBV24-1 and TRBJ2-6, with TRBD1 matching 8 bases. V lost 3 bases and J lost 4; bases outside the gene matches: 10. The V gene's germline CDR1 is KGHDR and CDR2 SFDVKD. The CDR3 loop spans 18 amino acids.